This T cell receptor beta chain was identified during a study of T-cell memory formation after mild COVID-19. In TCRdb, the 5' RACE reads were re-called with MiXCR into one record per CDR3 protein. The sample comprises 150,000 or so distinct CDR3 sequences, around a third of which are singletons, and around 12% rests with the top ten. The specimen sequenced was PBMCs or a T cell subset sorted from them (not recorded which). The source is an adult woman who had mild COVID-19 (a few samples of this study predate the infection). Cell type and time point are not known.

The CDR3 DNA follows: TGTGCCAGCAGCCTCGATTTAGTTCTCTCCAAAAACATTCAGTACTTC. Translated, it gives CASSLDLVLSKNIQYF. The genes are TRBV11-3 and TRBJ2-4; D not certain. Germline V lookup: CDR1 SGHNT, CDR2 YENEEA. V lost 5 bases to trimming and J lost 2 bases, with 16 bases between them. CDR3 length equals 16 residues.